These 11 T cell receptor beta chains originate from one sample sequenced in a study of blood T cell repertoires in COVID-19. TCRdb's copy holds only in-frame clones and misses some; the assay was immunoSEQ multiplex PCR. The table has 150,000 or so clones, approximately 80% seen once. Input material: peripheral blood. Receptors were obtained from a woman aged 60-70 years with COVID-19, enrolled during active disease.

This rearrangement joins TRBV5-1 to TRBJ2-3, with TRBD2 matching over 7 bases. CDR3 size: 14 residues. V trimming: 7 bases; J trimming: 2 bases; junction bases outside the gene matches: 7. Germline assignment: CDR1 SGHRS and CDR2 YFSETQ. The CDR3 DNA reads TGCGCCAGCGACCGGGACTACCTCACAGATACGCAGTATTTT. This translates into CASDRDYLTDTQYF.

The chain has TRBV5-1 and TRBJ1-1; 7 nucleotides line up with TRBD1. Germline CDR1 reads SGHRS; CDR2 reads YFSETQ. The V gene end was trimmed by 4 bases and the J gene end by 1 base; junction bases not matched to a gene: 4. This CDR3 region has 14 residues. The CDR3 DNA is TGCGCCAGCAGCCGGGACAGCCAGAACACTGAAGCTTTCTTT. This gives the protein CASSRDSQNTEAFF.

The chain combines TRBV20-1 with TRBJ1-1, with D tentatively TRBD1 (6 bases). The CDR3 runs 11 residues. The germline CDR1 and CDR2 sequences are DFQATT and SNEGSKA (reference sequence). The CDR3 DNA reads as TGCAGCGGGACAACAAACACTGAAGCTTTCTTT. Translated: CSGTTNTEAFF.

V is TRBV19 and J is TRBJ2-7; TRBD1 agrees at 7 bases. J was trimmed by 3 bases and V by 5 bases; bases with no gene match: 7. There are 14 residues in the CDR3. The germline V gene has CDR1 LNHDA and CDR2 SQIVND (reference sequence). CDR3: CASSPRQGDYEQYF. The CDR3 coding sequence is TGTGCCAGTAGTCCCCGGCAGGGGGACTACGAGCAGTACTTC.

The chain uses TRBV12-5 and TRBJ2-1, with 10 bases matching TRBD1. Germline V gene data show CDR1 as LGHNT and CDR2 as FRNRAP. V was pared by 4 bases and J by 9 bases, with 12 bases of the junction left unmatched. CDR3 size: 16 residues. The CDR3 bases are TGTGCTAGTGGTTCGCCCCCGGACAGGGGGGATGGTGAGCAGTTCTTC. It yields the protein CASGSPPDRGDGEQFF.

The V and J genes are TRBV6-1 and TRBJ2-1; 10 bases match TRBD2. CDR1 is MNHNS and CDR2 is SASEGT in the germline V gene. Trimming removed 2 bases from V and 2 bases from J; junction bases left unmatched: 9. This CDR3 region has 18 residues. The CDR3 DNA follows: TGTGCCAGCAGTGAACCCAGTGAACTAGCGGGAACCTACAATGAGCAGTTCTTC. Protein product: CASSEPSELAGTYNEQFF.

V and J are TRBV5-8 and TRBJ2-2, with 10 bases aligning to TRBD2. With V trimmed by 1 base and J by 5 bases, 5 bases remained unmatched. The germline gives CDR1 SGHTS, CDR2 YDEGEE. The CDR3 extends over 16 amino acids. This CDR3 is CASSLLAGVRTGELFF. In nucleotides, the CDR3 is TGTGCCAGCAGCTTGCTAGCGGGAGTCAGGACCGGGGAGCTGTTTTTT.

As DNA, the CDR3 is TGTGCCAGCTCACCCGACAGGGGGCTCGAAAAACTGTTTTTT. This gives the protein CASSPDRGLEKLFF. The V call is TRBV18, the J call TRBJ1-4, with 10 bases identical to TRBD1. Trimming at V came to 3 bases and at J to 8 bases, leaving 3 bases not matched to a gene. The CDR3 length is 14 residues. Germline CDR1 and CDR2: KGHSH and LQKENI.

This clone came up a few times. This chain uses TRBV30 with TRBJ1-1; 9 bases map to TRBD1. With 3 bases clipped from V and 3 bases from J, the junction kept 5 bases outside the gene matches. The germline V gene has CDR1 GTSNPN and CDR2 SVGIG (reference sequence). CDR3 length: 14 amino acids. This CDR3 is CAWRGTGRDTEAFF. DNA for the CDR3: TGTGCCTGGAGGGGGACAGGGAGGGACACTGAAGCTTTCTTT.

This clone turned up a few times. The chain uses TRBV30 and TRBJ1-5, with TRBD1 identical over 7 bases. The CDR3 spans 14 residues. Germline V gene lookup returns CDR1 GTSNPN and CDR2 SVGIG (reference sequence). The CDR3: CAASLTGDKQPQHF. Written as DNA, the CDR3 is TGTGCAGCGAGCCTTACAGGGGATAAACAGCCCCAGCATTTT.

The rearrangement links TRBV6-6 to TRBJ2-3; 12 nucleotides line up with TRBD2. Germline CDR1 is MNHNY and CDR2 is SVGAGI (reference sequence). Trimming took 6 bases from V and 2 from J; bases not matched to a gene: 6. The CDR3 consists of 16 residues. The CDR3, as DNA: TGTGCCAGCAGGGGAGGACTAGCGGGAACCACAGATACGCAGTATTTT. It encodes CASRGGLAGTTDTQYF.